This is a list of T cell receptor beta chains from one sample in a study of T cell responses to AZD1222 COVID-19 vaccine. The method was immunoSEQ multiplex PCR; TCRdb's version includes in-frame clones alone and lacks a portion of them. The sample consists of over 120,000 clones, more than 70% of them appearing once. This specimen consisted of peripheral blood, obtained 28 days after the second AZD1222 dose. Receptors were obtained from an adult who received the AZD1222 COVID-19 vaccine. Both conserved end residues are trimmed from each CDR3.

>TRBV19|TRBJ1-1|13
ARRDRGRRDTEAF
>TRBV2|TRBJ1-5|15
ASSPLSGTGASQPQH
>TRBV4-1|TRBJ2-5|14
ASSQGDRSPQETQY
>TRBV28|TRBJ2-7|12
ASRGTGRPYEQY
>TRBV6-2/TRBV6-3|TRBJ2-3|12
ASSYAPTGDTQY
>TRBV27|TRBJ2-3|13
ASSPGWGTSGRVN
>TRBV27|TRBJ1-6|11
ASNQGYNSPLH
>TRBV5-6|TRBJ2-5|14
ASSFRLAGGIETQY
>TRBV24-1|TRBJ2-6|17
ATSDQGQGYNSGANVLT
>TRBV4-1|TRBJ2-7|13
ASSPGQGTEYEQY
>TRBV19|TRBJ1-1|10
ASGGLGTEAF
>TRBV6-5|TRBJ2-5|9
ASSTKETQY
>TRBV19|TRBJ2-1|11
ASSGPGANEQF
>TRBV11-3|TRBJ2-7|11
ASSSAPQYEQY
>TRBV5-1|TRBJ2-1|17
ASSLRPGQGPLTANEQF
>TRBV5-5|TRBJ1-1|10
ASSTWDTEAF
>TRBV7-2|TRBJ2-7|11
ASSLEIAYEQY
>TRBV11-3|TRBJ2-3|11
ASSSGPWHTQY
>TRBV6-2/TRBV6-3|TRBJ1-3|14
ASSYSRTDAGNTIY
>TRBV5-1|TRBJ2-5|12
ASSLGRPPETQY
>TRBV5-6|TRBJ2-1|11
ASAGSAYNEQF
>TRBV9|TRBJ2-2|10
ASSETFGELF
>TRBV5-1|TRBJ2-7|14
ASSSPGRLGTYEQY
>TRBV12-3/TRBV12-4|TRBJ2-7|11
ASSLSAGEKQY
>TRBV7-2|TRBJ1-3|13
ASSLVMGPGNTIY
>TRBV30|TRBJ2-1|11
AGSGRPYNEQF
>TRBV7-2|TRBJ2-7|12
ASSAGLAGYEQY
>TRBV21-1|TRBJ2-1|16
ASSKGTSGSSSYNEQF
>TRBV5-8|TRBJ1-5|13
ASSRRGRFDQPQH
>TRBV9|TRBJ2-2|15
ASSVRTGTLGTGELF
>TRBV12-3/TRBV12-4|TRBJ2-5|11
ASSLVAKETQY
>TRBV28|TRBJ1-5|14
ASSSPGERGPQPQH
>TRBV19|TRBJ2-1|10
ASGISGNEQF
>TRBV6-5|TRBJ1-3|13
ASRRGTVSGNTIY
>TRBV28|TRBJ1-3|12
ASRVTGRENTIY
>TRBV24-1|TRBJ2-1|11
ATRAGGRNEQF
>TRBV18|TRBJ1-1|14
ASSLSGTGGADEAF
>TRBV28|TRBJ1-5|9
ASSPNQPQH
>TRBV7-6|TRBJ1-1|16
ASSLAQLIRRMNTEAF
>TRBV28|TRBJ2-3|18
ASSLFQWGGNYWGTDTQY
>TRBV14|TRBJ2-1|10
ASSLTRNEQF
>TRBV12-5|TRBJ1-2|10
ASGPGKYGYT
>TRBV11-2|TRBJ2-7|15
ASSNLRSGTESYEQY
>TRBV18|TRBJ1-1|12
ASSPSDGYTEAF
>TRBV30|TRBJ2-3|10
AWSVITDTQY
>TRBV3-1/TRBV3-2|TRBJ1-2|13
ASSQSETGNYGYT
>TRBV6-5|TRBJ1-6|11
AGTGTKDSPLH
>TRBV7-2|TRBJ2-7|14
ASSLGGDPDPYEQY
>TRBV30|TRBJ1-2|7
AWRGGYT
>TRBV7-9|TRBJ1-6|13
ASSRTGTENSPLH